These 16 T cell receptor beta chains came from one sample sequenced in a study of CD8+CD57+ T cells in acquired aplastic anemia. Patients chosen for sequencing had shown CD8+CD57+ cell expansion by flow cytometry. The template used for profiling TCR beta VDJ and CDR3 was genomic DNA. TCRdb passed the reads through MiXCR, listing each CDR3 protein once. This table has 200,000 to 250,000 distinct CDR3 sequences, about half appearing once. The specimen was sorted CD4+, CD8+, or CD8+CD57+ T cells (not recorded which) from PBMCs. Receptors originate from a human donor with aplastic anemia.

This clonotype was observed many times. The gene calls are TRBV7-3 and TRBJ1-6; 7 nucleotides agree with TRBD1. The germline V gene encodes CDR1 SGHTA and CDR2 FQGTGA. Germline trimming cut 3 bases from V and 7 bases from J; bases unmatched to any gene: 3. The CDR3 consists of 14 residues. Written as DNA, the CDR3 is TGTGCCAGCAGCTTCCAGGGGGTAAATTCACCCCTCCACTTT. Protein product: CASSFQGVNSPLHF.

This clonotype came up many times. This chain joins TRBV7-9 and TRBJ1-4; 7 positions agree with TRBD1. The germline V gene has CDR1 SEHNR and CDR2 FQNEAQ (reference sequence). The CDR3 length is 14 residues. Trimming took 6 bases from V and 5 from J; bases not matched to a gene: 6. CDR3 DNA sequence: TGTGCCAGCAGTTTACAGGGGCAGAATGAAAAACTGTTTTTT. This translates into CASSLQGQNEKLFF.

The chain is built from TRBV7-8 and TRBJ1-2; the match to TRBD1 covers 9 bases. Germline CDR1 SGHVS, CDR2 FQNEAQ. The V gene end was trimmed by 5 bases and the J gene end by 7 bases; junction bases not matched to a gene: 11. The CDR3 length is 15 residues. In DNA, the CDR3 is TGTGCCAGCAGCCCGGACAGGGGCGCTTTATCTGGCTACACCTTC. This sequence encodes CASSPDRGALSGYTF.

This clonotype has a count of ten or more. The chain has TRBV2 and TRBJ1-6; D is unresolved. V was clipped by 5 bases and J by 6 bases, with 5 bases between them. Germline CDR1 is SNHLY and CDR2 is FYNNEI. The CDR3 is 12 residues long. CDR3 DNA: TGTGCCAGCAGTACGGTTAATTCACCCCTCCACTTT. It encodes CASSTVNSPLHF.

At least ten counts were recorded for this clonotype. V is TRBV7-9 and J is TRBJ2-2; 10 bases agree with TRBD1. Germline V lookup: CDR1 SEHNR, CDR2 FQNEAQ (reference sequence). The CDR3 extends over 16 amino acids. V trimming: 5 bases; J trimming: 1 base; junction bases outside the gene matches: 4. For the CDR3, the DNA is TGTGCCAGCAGCCGACAGGGGGCAGTGAACACCGGGGAGCTGTTTTTT. This codes for CASSRQGAVNTGELFF.

This clonotype was seen just once. The missing conserved phenylalanine or tryptophan at the end of this CDR3 makes a read error likely. This rearrangement joins TRBV7-7 to TRBJ2-7; 9 nucleotides align to TRBD1. Germline loops: CDR1 SSHAT, CDR2 FNYEAQ (reference sequence). The CDR3 extends over 13 amino acids. CDR3 residues: CASSLKTGGLQYY. The CDR3 region has the DNA TGTGCTAGCAGCTTAAAAACAGGGGGCCTACAGTACTAC.

In its sample, this clonotype was seen many times. V and J are TRBV7-6 and TRBJ2-1, with 9 bases lining up with TRBD1. Losses at the gene ends were 1 base for V and 15 bases for J; bases not matched to a gene: 4. The CDR3 consists of 12 residues. The germline V gene has CDR1 SGHVS and CDR2 FNYEAQ. DNA of the CDR3: TGTGCCAGCAGCTTAGGGGACAGGGAAATGTTCTTC. Translating gives CASSLGDREMFF. Combining the CDR3 with reference TRBV7-6 and TRBJ2-1 gives the whole variable domain GAGVSQSPRYKVTKRGQDVALRCDPISGHVSLYWYRQALGQGPEFLTYFNYEAQQDKSGLPNDRFSAERPEGSISTLTIQRTEQRDSAMYRCASSLGDREMFFGPGTRLTVL.

This clonotype has a handful of counts. This chain links TRBV30 with TRBJ2-5, with 9 bases matching TRBD2. The CDR3 loop spans 13 amino acids. V trimming: 5 bases; J trimming: 4 bases; junction bases outside the gene matches: 5. Germline CDR1 and CDR2: GTSNPN and SVGIG (reference sequence). This chain's CDR3 is CAWAGGLRETQYF. In DNA, the CDR3 is TGTGCCTGGGCGGGGGGGCTGAGAGAGACCCAGTACTTC.

J is TRBJ2-3 and V is TRBV11-2; 8 bases match TRBD2. Losses at the gene ends were 4 bases for V and 4 bases for J; bases not matched to a gene: 16. Germline loops: CDR1 SGHAT, CDR2 FQNNGV. CDR3 length equals 18 residues. CDR3 residues: CASSSLLGGGPLADTQYF. CDR3 nucleotides: TGTGCCAGCAGCTCCCTTCTCGGGGGGGGGCCTCTTGCAGATACGCAGTATTTT.

V is TRBV20-1 and J is TRBJ1-6; 9 nucleotides align to TRBD1. The CDR3 is made up of 15 amino acids. J lost 10 bases, V lost 2 bases, and 9 bases had no gene match. The germline V gene has CDR1 DFQATT and CDR2 SNEGSKA (reference sequence). The chain's CDR3 is CSARNPGQGGSPLHF. DNA of the CDR3: TGCAGTGCTAGAAACCCGGGACAGGGTGGATCACCCCTCCACTTT.

This clonotype was recorded many times. The chain employs TRBV5-1 and TRBJ1-2, with D tentatively TRBD1 (5 bases). Germline V CDR1 and CDR2: SGHRS, YFSETQ. The CDR3 has 14 amino acids. V shed 0 bases and J shed 8 bases, with 14 bases lying between them. The CDR3 loop reads CASSLDSGPGGYTF. For the CDR3, the DNA is TGCGCCAGCAGCTTGGATTCCGGGCCAGGGGGCTACACCTTC.

Ten or more counts support this clonotype. V and J are TRBV6-1 and TRBJ1-1, with D perhaps matching TRBD1 (6 bases). From germline, CDR1 is MNHNS and CDR2 SASEGT. V was pared by 3 bases and J by 3 bases, with 11 bases between. The CDR3 totals 14 residues. CDR3 sequence (DNA): TGTGCCAGCAGTGACCAGGGGAGGGACACTGAAGCTTTCTTT. Translated, it gives CASSDQGRDTEAFF.

This clonotype was counted a few times. V usage is TRBV12-3 or TRBV12-4 and J usage is TRBJ1-2; 10 bases match TRBD1. CDR3 length equals 17 residues. The V gene end was trimmed by 3 bases and the J gene end by 3 bases; junction bases not matched to a gene: 10. The CDR3 loop is CASSFNRDRGEDYGYTF. DNA of the CDR3: TGTGCCAGCAGTTTCAACCGGGACAGGGGAGAAGACTATGGCTACACCTTC.

This clonotype was counted at least ten times. V is TRBV5-1 and J is TRBJ1-3; tentatively, D is TRBD1 (6 bases). The CDR3 runs to 14 residues. Germline V gives CDR1 SGHRS, CDR2 YFSETQ. V dropped 6 bases and J dropped 1 base, with 11 bases sitting between them. This CDR3 is CASTPQGSGNTIYF. The DNA of the CDR3 is TGCGCCAGCACGCCACAGGGATCTGGAAACACCATATATTTT. Filled out from reference TRBV5-1 and TRBJ1-3, the complete variable domain reads KAGVTQTPRYLIKTRGQQVTLSCSPISGHRSVSWYQQTPGQGLQFLFEYFSETQRNKGNFPGRFSGRQFSNSRSEMNVSTLELGDSALYLCASTPQGSGNTIYFGEGSWLTVV.

This rearrangement joins TRBV5-1 to TRBJ2-3; 9 nucleotides agree with TRBD1. The germline CDR1 and CDR2 sequences are SGHRS and YFSETQ. After removal of 0 bases from V and 6 bases from J, the junction contained 5 bases not matched to a gene. This CDR3 comprises 15 residues. DNA for the CDR3: TGCGCCAGCAGCTTGGCCCGGGACAGGGCCGATACGCAGTATTTT. Its protein is CASSLARDRADTQYF. The full variable domain, rest sourced from reference TRBV5-1 and TRBJ2-3, is KAGVTQTPRYLIKTRGQQVTLSCSPISGHRSVSWYQQTPGQGLQFLFEYFSETQRNKGNFPGRFSGRQFSNSRSEMNVSTLELGDSALYLCASSLARDRADTQYFGPGTRLTVL.

This clonotype has more than one count but fewer than ten. This chain joins TRBV30 and TRBJ1-5, with a weak D call TRBD1 (5 bases). The germline V gene encodes CDR1 GTSNPN and CDR2 SVGIG (reference sequence). The CDR3 is made up of 14 amino acids. Trimming removed 0 bases from V and 2 bases from J, with 8 bases in between. The CDR3: CAWSVVQGNQPQHF. The CDR3 DNA sequence: TGTGCCTGGAGTGTGGTACAGGGCAATCAGCCCCAGCATTTT.